This is a list of T cell receptor beta chains from one sample in a study of response to subunit inactivated influenza vaccine. TCRdb itself ran the RT-PCR reads through MiXCR, one entry per CDR3 protein. Among approximately 530,000 distinct CDR3 sequences listed, 6% to 9% were seen once. The source was PBMCs from blood, collected about 24 months after vaccination. The receptors derive from a man aged 45 to 75 who received an inactivated influenza vaccine. Each CDR3 is given with its conserved first and last residue. A D gene is named only where the DNA matches it firmly. Clone size, where shown, is once, few, many, or a class for clones that have expanded.

TRBV12-3/TRBV12-4	TRBJ2-6	few	.	TGTGCCAGCAGCCTCGACAGTACACCTGGGGCCAACGTCCTGACTTTC	CASSLDSTPGANVLTF
TRBV5-8	TRBJ2-2	few	.	TGTGCCAGCAGCTTGGACATGAACGCCGGGGAGCTGTTTTTT	CASSLDMNAGELFF
TRBV5-6	TRBJ1-1	.	TRBD1	TGTGCCAGCAGCTCTCTCCCGGGACAGGGGGGCTTGGGCACTGAAGCTTTCTTT	CASSSLPGQGGLGTEAFF
TRBV28	TRBJ2-7	few	.	TGTGCCAGCAGTTCCCCAGATTCCAAGGAGCAGTACTTC	CASSSPDSKEQYF
TRBV4-1	TRBJ2-7	few	.	TGCGCCAGCAGCCAAGGGATCGGCAGGGGCTACGAGCAGTACTTC	CASSQGIGRGYEQYF
TRBV20-1	TRBJ2-1	many	TRBD1	TGCAGTGCATATCAGGGGGTGGACAATGAGCAGTTCTTC	CSAYQGVDNEQFF
TRBV27	TRBJ2-4	many	.	TGTGCCAGCAGGGGACTCGCAGAGGGCATTCAGTACTTC	CASRGLAEGIQYF
TRBV28	TRBJ2-7	.	TRBD1	TGTGCCAGCAGTCTACCCAGGACAGGCTTTTCCTACGAGCAGTACTTC	CASSLPRTGFSYEQYF
TRBV2	TRBJ1-1	.	.	TGTGCCAGCAGGACGGATTCCGGTGGATGGCAGGGAGGCACTGAAGCTTTCTTT	CASRTDSGGWQGGTEAFF
TRBV28	TRBJ2-7	.	.	TGTGCCAGCACCTTGAAACAGTACTACGAGCAGTACTTC	CASTLKQYYEQYF
TRBV20-1	TRBJ1-2	.	.	TGCAGTGCAATAGACTCGGGGGGATATGGCTACACCTTC	CSAIDSGGYGYTF
TRBV7-9	TRBJ1-5	many	.	TGTGCCAGCAGCAAGGACAGAAGCAATCAGCCCCAGCATTTT	CASSKDRSNQPQHF
TRBV6-6	TRBJ2-2	many	.	TGTGCCAGCAGTTACTTGAACACCGGGGAGCTGTTTTTT	CASSYLNTGELFF
TRBV20-1	TRBJ2-2	.	TRBD2	TGCAGTGCAGCTAGCGGGGGGAAGAACACCGGGGAGCTGTTTTTT	CSAASGGKNTGELFF
TRBV6-2/TRBV6-3	TRBJ2-1	.	.	TGTGCCAGCAGTTATGGGCAGGGGGGCAATGAGCAGTTCTTC	CASSYGQGGNEQFF